This T cell receptor (beta chain) appears in the sequencing data of a study of T cell responses to AZD1222 COVID-19 vaccine. Clones were sequenced by immunoSEQ multiplex PCR, and TCRdb holds only the in-frame ones, with some missing. The data show fewer than 150,000 clones, 88% seen once. Germline V gene lookup returns CDR1 SGHTS and CDR2 YDEGEE. Trimming at V came to 4 bases and at J to 2 bases, leaving 2 bases not matched to a gene. The CDR3 runs to 14 residues. The sample was peripheral blood, taken on day 0 of AZD1222 vaccination. V is TRBV5-8 and J is TRBJ1-1; 10 nucleotides line up with TRBD1. This receptor was identified in an adult in good health. The DNA of the CDR3 is TGTGCCAGCAGCCGGGACAGGGGTAACACTGAAGCTTTCTTT. Protein sequence: CASSRDRGNTEAFF.